This is a list of T cell receptor beta chains from one sample in a study of cytomegalovirus exposure and HLA in healthy donors. Sequencing was performed with immunoSEQ multiplex PCR; in TCRdb, only in-frame clones are kept and a portion is missing. Seen here are around 150,000 clones, under 90% observed once, and the top ten hold 1.5% to 2%. Sequencing was carried out using PBMCs. All receptors derive from a man aged 18 to 29 in good health and CMV-seronegative. Each CDR3 is given without its conserved first and last residue.

v_call: TRBV5-1; cdr3_aa: ASSLAQANYGYT
v_call: TRBV29-1; cdr3_aa: SAGTSGSKQY
v_call: TRBV7-9; cdr3_aa: ASSRPGDHEQY
v_call: TRBV7-2; cdr3_aa: ASSLRLAGVADTQY
v_call: TRBV27; cdr3_aa: ASSLGSGSTDTQY
v_call: TRBV10-3; cdr3_aa: AIRTGPGNTIY
v_call: TRBV7-2; cdr3_aa: ASSLTPGDGPQH
v_call: TRBV6-1; cdr3_aa: ASSQGGSYNEQF
v_call: TRBV27; cdr3_aa: ASSSPYQETQY
v_call: TRBV6-5; cdr3_aa: ASSTGLAEAYEQY
v_call: TRBV4-1; cdr3_aa: ASSQASGGHDTQY
v_call: TRBV7-8; cdr3_aa: ASSSGQVQETQY
v_call: TRBV4-1; cdr3_aa: ASSQDAGVAGTDTQY
v_call: TRBV28; cdr3_aa: ASSRPGLATLGYEQY
v_call: TRBV28; cdr3_aa: ASSLIPYGDTQY
v_call: TRBV19; cdr3_aa: ASRLGTAGSGNTIY
v_call: TRBV9; cdr3_aa: ASSRAPSFSGANVLT
v_call: TRBV23-1; cdr3_aa: ASSPPKNRGPLSNQPQH
v_call: TRBV5-4; cdr3_aa: ASSLELGATPSEQY
v_call: TRBV27; cdr3_aa: ASSLRQGAYPRSGANVLT
v_call: TRBV27; cdr3_aa: ASSSPRTGSSYNEQF
v_call: TRBV28; cdr3_aa: ASSSYPGQGYQPQH
v_call: TRBV9; cdr3_aa: ASSVEGASYNEQF
v_call: TRBV4-3; cdr3_aa: ASSQDHGGTREQY
v_call: TRBV4-1; cdr3_aa: ASSQDGATNYGYT
v_call: TRBV27; cdr3_aa: ASSLAAAGLNEQF
v_call: TRBV4-2; cdr3_aa: ASSQQSGGGTGELF
v_call: TRBV2; cdr3_aa: ASSPLTGFGYT
v_call: TRBV13; cdr3_aa: ASSLGGPGALSNYGYT
v_call: TRBV28; cdr3_aa: ASSQGFSNQPQH
v_call: TRBV19; cdr3_aa: ASSIGGRVDNQPQH
v_call: TRBV7-9; cdr3_aa: ASSSPWGPRPPNTGELF
v_call: TRBV28; cdr3_aa: ASSFDWRDTEAF
v_call: TRBV10-3; cdr3_aa: AISIAGVNNEQF
v_call: TRBV7-9; cdr3_aa: ASSLDIVGEKLF
v_call: TRBV7-9; cdr3_aa: SSSLALGGQY
v_call: TRBV7-9; cdr3_aa: ASTPTGGTEAF
v_call: TRBV10-3; cdr3_aa: AISGTGGGEY
v_call: TRBV7-3; cdr3_aa: ASSLTGGRETQY
v_call: TRBV7-8; cdr3_aa: ASSLASGNGEKLF
v_call: TRBV5-1; cdr3_aa: ASSPRQGGYEQY
v_call: TRBV10-2; cdr3_aa: ASSELADNEQF
v_call: TRBV29-1; cdr3_aa: SVEEGQGVPDTGELF
v_call: TRBV10-3; cdr3_aa: AISALADTQY
v_call: TRBV4-1; cdr3_aa: ASSQLDRSGETQY
v_call: TRBV29-1; cdr3_aa: SGSYNEQF
v_call: TRBV11-2; cdr3_aa: ASSALSGGQGGYEQF
v_call: TRBV9; cdr3_aa: ASSPTGDNQPQH
v_call: TRBV28; cdr3_aa: ASSGTVYEQY
v_call: TRBV9; cdr3_aa: ASSQNIQGIQY
v_call: TRBV2; cdr3_aa: ASSPTGPGPY